The clone carrying this T cell receptor (beta chain) was detected only a few times. Via MiXCR, TCRdb re-called the 5' RACE reads, giving one row per CDR3 protein. The sample has some 200,000 distinct CDR3 sequences; roughly 3.3% are singletons. The source of the sample is a study of T cells after yellow fever vaccination. Sequenced material: CD4+ T cells sorted from PBMCs, taken 10 days after the yellow fever booster vaccination. This receptor was taken from a man between 18 and 35 years old who received the YFV17D yellow fever vaccine.

CDR3 nucleotide sequence: TGTGCCAGCAGTCCGATCGGGGCGGGGGCCCAAAACACCGGGGAGCTGTTTTTT. Its protein is CASSPIGAGAQNTGELFF. The V and J genes are TRBV5-4 and TRBJ2-2, with D tentatively TRBD2 (7 bases). V was trimmed by 5 bases and J by 2 bases, leaving 22 bases between them. The CDR3 runs 18 residues. The germline gives CDR1 SGHNT, CDR2 YYREEE (reference sequence).